The 10 T cell receptor beta chains given below trace back to one sample, sequenced in a study of shared clonotypes between healthy human individuals. The repertoire was sequenced with immunoSEQ multiplex PCR; TCRdb's copy has only in-frame clones and lacks some. This table holds 900,000 to 1,200,000 clones, around 82% found once. The sample comprised memory CD4+ T cells from PBMCs. Subset described: CD45RA-negative fraction. The receptors come from a man aged 18 to 29 in good health. Some clones in this sample may be carry-over from other donors' samples.

The chain combines TRBV18 with TRBJ2-5, with 7 bases identical to TRBD2. V was clipped by 5 bases and J by 2 bases; unmatched bases: 2. This CDR3 region has 13 residues. CDR1 is KGHSH, CDR2 LQKENI, per germline. The CDR3 sequence: CASSILAQETQYF. CDR3 DNA: TGTGCCAGCTCAATACTAGCGCAAGAGACCCAGTACTTC. The whole variable domain, remainder taken from reference TRBV18 and TRBJ2-5, is NAGVMQNPRHLVRRRGQEARLRCSPMKGHSHVYWYRQLPEEGLKFMVYLQKENIIDESGMPKERFSAEFPKEGPSILRIQQVVRGDSAAYFCASSILAQETQYFGPGTRLLVL.

The chain recombines TRBV7-9 with TRBJ1-4; 9 nucleotides agree with TRBD1. Unmatched junction bases numbered 5, after V lost 0 bases and J lost 0 bases. CDR1 is SEHNR and CDR2 is FQNEAQ in the germline V gene (reference sequence). The CDR3 has 18 residues. The CDR3 sequence: CASSLAGQGASTNEKLFF. The CDR3 DNA is TGTGCCAGCAGCTTAGCGGGACAGGGTGCCTCAACTAATGAAAAACTGTTTTTT.

This clone was detected once. The rearrangement uses TRBV11-2 and TRBJ1-1; D not certain. Germline CDR1 reads SGHAT; CDR2 reads FQNNGV. Trimming pared 1 base from V and 1 base from J, leaving 10 bases between. The CDR3 sequence is 15 residues long. The chain's CDR3 is CASSLGIRGNTEAFF. The DNA for the CDR3 is TGTGCCAGCAGCTTAGGGATACGAGGGAACACTGAAGCTTTCTTT.

This clone was picked up one time. This chain links TRBV28 with TRBJ1-5; D perhaps matches TRBD1 (6 bases). Trimming left V 6 bases short and J 2 bases short, with 14 bases between. CDR3 length: 15 amino acids. Germline loops: CDR1 MDHEN, CDR2 SYDVKM. The CDR3 DNA reads as TGTGCCAGCAGACCTCAGGGGAAGGGCAATCAGCCCCAGCATTTT. This sequence encodes CASRPQGKGNQPQHF.

To note about this clone: The same CDR3 can be traced to other DNA sequences in this sample. The chain joins TRBV7-2 to TRBJ1-2; a weak D match, TRBD1 (5 bases). The CDR3 has 12 amino acids. V was trimmed by 6 bases and J by 4 bases, leaving 9 bases between them. CDR1 and CDR2 from the germline V gene are SGHTA and FQGNSA. The CDR3 here is CASSFDSYGYTF. In nucleotides, the CDR3 is TGTGCCAGCAGTTTTGACAGCTATGGCTACACCTTC.

This sequence joins TRBV5-1 and TRBJ1-2, with D tentatively TRBD1 (5 bases). The V end lost 0 bases, the J end lost 4 bases, and 7 bases lay between the germline ends. The CDR3 consists of 13 residues. Germline loops: CDR1 SGHRS, CDR2 YFSETQ. The CDR3 sequence: CASSLAGTYGYTF. Written as DNA, the CDR3 is TGCGCCAGCAGCTTGGCCGGGACCTATGGCTACACCTTC.

This chain uses TRBV9 with TRBJ1-3; TRBD1 matches 7 bases. V gave up 0 bases and J gave up 0 bases; unmatched junction bases: 3. The V gene's germline CDR1 is SGDLS and CDR2 YYNGEE. This CDR3 has 16 amino acids. This CDR3 reads CASSVAQGSSGNTIYF. The CDR3 DNA is TGTGCCAGCAGCGTAGCACAGGGGAGCTCTGGAAACACCATATATTTT.

The chain joins TRBV5-1 to TRBJ2-1, with D possibly matching TRBD2 (6 bases). The CDR3 contains 15 residues. V lost 0 bases and J 5 bases, leaving 12 bases between the germline ends. Germline V gene data show CDR1 as SGHRS and CDR2 as YFSETQ. CDR3 in DNA: TGCGCCAGCAGCTTGGGGCGGGACGCCAACAATGAGCAGTTCTTC. The encoded protein is CASSLGRDANNEQFF. Complete variable domain (other parts from reference TRBV5-1 and TRBJ2-1): KAGVTQTPRYLIKTRGQQVTLSCSPISGHRSVSWYQQTPGQGLQFLFEYFSETQRNKGNFPGRFSGRQFSNSRSEMNVSTLELGDSALYLCASSLGRDANNEQFFGPGTRLTVL.

The rearrangement links TRBV29-1 to TRBJ2-7; 8 nucleotides align to TRBD2. CDR3 length equals 13 residues. V lost 4 bases to trimming and J lost 4 bases; unmatched junction nucleotides: 6. CDR1 is SQVTM and CDR2 is ANQGSEA in the germline V gene. The CDR3 coding sequence is TGCAGCGTTGGGGCTAGCGGGCGATACGAGCAGTACTTC. Encoded protein: CSVGASGRYEQYF.

V and J are TRBV12-5 and TRBJ2-3, with 7 bases that match TRBD1. Trimming took 1 base from V and 1 from J; bases not matched to a gene: 2. CDR1 and CDR2 (germline): LGHNT, FRNRAP. The CDR3 is made up of 15 amino acids. The CDR3 here is CASGLGQGRTDTQYF. The CDR3 bases are TGTGCTAGTGGTTTGGGACAGGGCCGCACAGATACGCAGTATTTT.